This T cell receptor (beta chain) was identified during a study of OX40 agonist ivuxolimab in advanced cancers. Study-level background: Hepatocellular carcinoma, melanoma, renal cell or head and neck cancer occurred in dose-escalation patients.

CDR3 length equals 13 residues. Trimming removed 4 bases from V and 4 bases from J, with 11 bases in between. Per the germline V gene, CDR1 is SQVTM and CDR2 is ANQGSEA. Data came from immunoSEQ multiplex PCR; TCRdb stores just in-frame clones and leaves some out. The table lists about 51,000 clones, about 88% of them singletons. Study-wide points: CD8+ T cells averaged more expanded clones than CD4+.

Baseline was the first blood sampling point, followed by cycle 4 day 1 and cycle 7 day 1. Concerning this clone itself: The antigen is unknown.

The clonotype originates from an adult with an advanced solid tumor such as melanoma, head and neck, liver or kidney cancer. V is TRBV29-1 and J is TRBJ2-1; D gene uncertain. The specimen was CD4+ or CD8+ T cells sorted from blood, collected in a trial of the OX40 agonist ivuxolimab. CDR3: CSVATYPYNEQFF. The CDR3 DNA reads TGCAGCGTTGCGACCTACCCTTACAATGAGCAGTTCTTC.